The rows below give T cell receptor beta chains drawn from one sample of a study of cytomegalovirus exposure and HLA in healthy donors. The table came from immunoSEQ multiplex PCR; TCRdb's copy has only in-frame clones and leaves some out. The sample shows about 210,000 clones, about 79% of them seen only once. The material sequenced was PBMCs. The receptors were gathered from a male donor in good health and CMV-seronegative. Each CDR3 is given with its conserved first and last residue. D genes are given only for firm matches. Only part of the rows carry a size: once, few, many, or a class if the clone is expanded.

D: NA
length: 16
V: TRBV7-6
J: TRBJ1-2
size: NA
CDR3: CASSHGQRIPSYGYTF
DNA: TGTGCCAGCAGCCACGGACAGAGGATTCCCTCCTATGGCTACACCTTC

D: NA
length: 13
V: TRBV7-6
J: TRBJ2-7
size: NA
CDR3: CASSSLAPYEQYF
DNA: TGTGCCAGCAGCTCCTTGGCTCCCTACGAGCAGTACTTC

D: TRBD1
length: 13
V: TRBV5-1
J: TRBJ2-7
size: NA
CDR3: CASSVGQVYEQYF
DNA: TGCGCCAGCAGCGTAGGACAGGTCTACGAGCAGTACTTC

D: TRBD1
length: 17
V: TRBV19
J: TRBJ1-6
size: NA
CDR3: CASSPHSGTGINSPLHF
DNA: TGTGCCAGTAGTCCACACTCCGGGACAGGGATTAATTCACCCCTCCACTTT

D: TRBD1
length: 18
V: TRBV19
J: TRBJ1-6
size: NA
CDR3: CASSITGTGGYNNSPLHF
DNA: TGTGCCAGTAGTATTACCGGGACAGGGGGATACAATAATTCACCCCTCCACTTT

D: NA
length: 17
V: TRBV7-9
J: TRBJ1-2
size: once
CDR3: CASSFVRGALINYGYTF
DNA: TGTGCCAGCAGCTTCGTGCGGGGAGCCTTGATTAACTATGGCTACACCTTC

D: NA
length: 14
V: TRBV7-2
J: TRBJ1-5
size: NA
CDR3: CASSLGTSNQPQHF
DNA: TGTGCCAGCAGCTTAGGGACAAGTAATCAGCCCCAGCATTTT

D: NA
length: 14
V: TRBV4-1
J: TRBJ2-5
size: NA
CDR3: CASSQVSGVETQYF
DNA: TGCGCCAGCAGCCAAGTTTCGGGGGTGGAGACCCAGTACTTC

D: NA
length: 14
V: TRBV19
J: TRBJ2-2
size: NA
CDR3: CASSIIQDTGELFF
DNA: TGTGCCAGTAGTATAATACAAGACACCGGGGAGCTGTTTTTT

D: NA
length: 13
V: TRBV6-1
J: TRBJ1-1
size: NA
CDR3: CASSVRVVTEAFF
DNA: TGTGCCAGCAGTGTCAGGGTGGTCACTGAAGCTTTCTTT

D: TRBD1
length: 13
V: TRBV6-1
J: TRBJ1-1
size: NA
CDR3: CASSDRGHTEAFF
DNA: TGTGCCAGCAGTGACAGGGGGCACACTGAAGCTTTCTTT

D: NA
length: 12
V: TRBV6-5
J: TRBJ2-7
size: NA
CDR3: CASSPGGQEQYF
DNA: TGTGCCAGCAGTCCAGGGGGGCAGGAGCAGTACTTC

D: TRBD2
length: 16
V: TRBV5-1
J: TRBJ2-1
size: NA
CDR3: CASSLGLAGGTGEQFF
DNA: TGCGCCAGCAGCCTGGGACTAGCGGGAGGAACGGGTGAGCAGTTCTTC

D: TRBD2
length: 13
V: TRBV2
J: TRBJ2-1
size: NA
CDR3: CASILAAEDEQFF
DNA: TGTGCCAGCATACTAGCGGCGGAGGACGAGCAGTTCTTC

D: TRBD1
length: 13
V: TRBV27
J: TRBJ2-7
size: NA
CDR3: CASTETGKYEQYF
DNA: TGTGCCAGCACCGAGACAGGGAAATACGAGCAGTACTTC

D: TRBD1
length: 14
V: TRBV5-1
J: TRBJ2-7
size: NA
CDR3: CASSPGTGGYEQYF
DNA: TGCGCCAGCAGCCCCGGGACAGGGGGTTACGAGCAGTACTTC

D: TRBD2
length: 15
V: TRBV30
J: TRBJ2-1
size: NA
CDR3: CAGRGGPSSYNEQFF
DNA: TGTGCCGGGCGGGGGGGCCCTTCTTCCTACAATGAGCAGTTCTTC

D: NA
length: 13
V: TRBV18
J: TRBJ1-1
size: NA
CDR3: CASSPPAVTEAFF
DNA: TGTGCCAGCTCACCACCGGCGGTAACTGAAGCTTTCTTT

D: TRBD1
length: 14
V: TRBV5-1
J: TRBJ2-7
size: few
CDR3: CASSRDRAWGEQYF
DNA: TGCGCCAGCAGTCGGGACAGGGCGTGGGGGGAGCAGTACTTC

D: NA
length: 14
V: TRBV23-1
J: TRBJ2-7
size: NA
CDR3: CASSSWTTSYEQYF
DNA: TGCGCCAGCAGTTCCTGGACAACCTCCTACGAGCAGTACTTC

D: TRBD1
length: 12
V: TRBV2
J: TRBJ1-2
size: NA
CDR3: CASSDQGVGYTF
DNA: TGTGCCAGCAGTGATCAGGGGGTTGGCTACACCTTC

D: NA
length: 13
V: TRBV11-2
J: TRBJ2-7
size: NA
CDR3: CASSPSIIGVPYF
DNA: TGTGCCAGCAGCCCTAGCATTATCGGAGTTCCGTACTTC

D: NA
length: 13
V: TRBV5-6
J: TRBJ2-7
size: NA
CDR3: CASSPDSPYEQYF
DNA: TGTGCCAGCAGCCCCGACAGCCCCTACGAGCAGTACTTC

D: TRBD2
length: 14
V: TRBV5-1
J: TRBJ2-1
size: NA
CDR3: CASSSRLAPNEQFF
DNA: TGCGCCAGCAGCTCCCGACTAGCGCCAAATGAGCAGTTCTTC

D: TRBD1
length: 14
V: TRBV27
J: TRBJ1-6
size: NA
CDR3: CASSLTGEYSPLHF
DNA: TGTGCCAGCAGTTTAACAGGGGAATATTCACCCCTCCACTTT

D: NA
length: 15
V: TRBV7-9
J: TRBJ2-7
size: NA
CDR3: CASSWAGSRVDEQYF
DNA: TGTGCCAGCAGCTGGGCCGGGAGCCGCGTCGACGAGCAGTACTTC